This T cell receptor beta chain was obtained from a study of neurological immune-mediated disorders. Study details: Among about 34 multiple sclerosis patients, roughly 31 were relapsing-remitting and 3 were secondary progressive.

Via MiXCR, TCRdb re-called the 5' RACE reads, giving one row per CDR3 protein. Here the sample spans about 62,000 distinct CDR3 sequences, 4% to 5.5% being singletons. In its sample, this clonotype was seen a few times. Its antigen is unidentified. Study-level points and caveats: Across subjects, expanded clones had no CDR3 amino acid sequences in common, pointing to private repertoires in all groups. Expansion of TCR clones was greatest in HTLV-1-associated myelopathy and smallest in multiple sclerosis, where it fell below that of healthy controls.

The origin of this receptor is a woman in her forties or fifties with multiple sclerosis. Sequences were obtained from PBMCs.

CDR3 residues: CSVSGTGGPPGHEQYF. The CDR3 nucleotides are TGCAGCGTTTCCGGGACAGGGGGACCTCCGGGGCACGAGCAGTACTTC. The chain is built from TRBV29-1 and TRBJ2-7; the match to TRBD1 covers 11 bases. CDR1 and CDR2 (germline): SQVTM, ANQGSEA. Losses at the gene ends were 5 bases for V and 5 bases for J; bases not matched to a gene: 14. This CDR3 has 16 amino acids.